The rows below give T cell receptor beta chains drawn from one sample of a study of OX40 agonist ivuxolimab in advanced cancers. Assay: immunoSEQ multiplex PCR; the TCRdb copy retains only in-frame clones and omits some. The profile shows 70,000 or so clones, about 89% of them singletons. Sequencing was performed on CD4+ or CD8+ T cells sorted from blood, taken in a trial of the OX40 agonist ivuxolimab. The receptors derive from an adult with an advanced solid tumor such as melanoma, head and neck, liver or kidney cancer. The conserved cysteine and the conserved F or W are not part of the CDR3 here. Clone size is not always given. Where it is, it says once, few, many or a class for expanded clones.

V gene: TRBV7-8; clone size: .; J gene: TRBJ1-1; CDR3 length: 12; CDR3 protein: ASSSRQGITEAF
V gene: TRBV5-1; clone size: .; J gene: TRBJ2-3; CDR3 length: 13; CDR3 protein: ASSFSPGVADTQY
V gene: TRBV5-1; clone size: .; J gene: TRBJ1-2; CDR3 length: 12; CDR3 protein: ASSFQGQGDGYT
V gene: TRBV6-6; clone size: .; J gene: TRBJ1-2; CDR3 length: 12; CDR3 protein: ASRHTGDNYGYT
V gene: TRBV19; clone size: once; J gene: TRBJ2-5; CDR3 length: 15; CDR3 protein: ASSIGLAGGSFETQY
V gene: TRBV4-2; clone size: .; J gene: TRBJ2-7; CDR3 length: 13; CDR3 protein: ASSQLAGDYYEQY
V gene: TRBV27; clone size: .; J gene: TRBJ1-2; CDR3 length: 12; CDR3 protein: ASSPPGSNYGYT
V gene: TRBV13; clone size: .; J gene: TRBJ1-2; CDR3 length: 12; CDR3 protein: ASSGRTVGDGYT
V gene: TRBV7-9; clone size: once; J gene: TRBJ2-1; CDR3 length: 14; CDR3 protein: ASSLPLGPGVNEQF
V gene: TRBV29-1; clone size: .; J gene: TRBJ1-2; CDR3 length: 10; CDR3 protein: SVGGQAGGYT
V gene: TRBV5-6; clone size: .; J gene: TRBJ2-1; CDR3 length: 10; CDR3 protein: ASSSWNLEQF
V gene: TRBV4-1; clone size: .; J gene: TRBJ2-3; CDR3 length: 12; CDR3 protein: ASSQQQGPDTQY
V gene: TRBV6-6; clone size: once; J gene: TRBJ2-1; CDR3 length: 11; CDR3 protein: ASSGQHKGEQF
V gene: TRBV7-9; clone size: once; J gene: TRBJ2-3; CDR3 length: 17; CDR3 protein: ASSPLNPRDRASTDTQY
V gene: TRBV25-1; clone size: .; J gene: TRBJ2-3; CDR3 length: 9; CDR3 protein: ASSSRGTQY
V gene: TRBV11-2; clone size: .; J gene: TRBJ2-5; CDR3 length: 10; CDR3 protein: ASSLASETQY
V gene: TRBV5-1; clone size: .; J gene: TRBJ1-1; CDR3 length: 13; CDR3 protein: ASSLNTGVGSEAF
V gene: TRBV11-2; clone size: .; J gene: TRBJ1-6; CDR3 length: 14; CDR3 protein: ASSLVRGTYNSPLH
V gene: TRBV7-6; clone size: .; J gene: TRBJ1-3; CDR3 length: 16; CDR3 protein: ASSLGWQGKTSGNTIY
V gene: TRBV6-5; clone size: .; J gene: TRBJ2-7; CDR3 length: 10; CDR3 protein: ASRPLAGGVY
V gene: TRBV19; clone size: .; J gene: TRBJ2-1; CDR3 length: 11; CDR3 protein: ASSLSPSGRRF
V gene: TRBV2; clone size: .; J gene: TRBJ2-5; CDR3 length: 9; CDR3 protein: ASTYGETQY
V gene: TRBV10-3; clone size: .; J gene: TRBJ1-1; CDR3 length: 13; CDR3 protein: AISESGIMNTEAF
V gene: TRBV28; clone size: .; J gene: TRBJ1-2; CDR3 length: 14; CDR3 protein: ASSPPGQGEAYGYT
V gene: TRBV30; clone size: once; J gene: TRBJ1-2; CDR3 length: 10; CDR3 protein: AWSETREGYT
V gene: TRBV15; clone size: .; J gene: TRBJ2-7; CDR3 length: 12; CDR3 protein: ATSRDLWAGEQY
V gene: TRBV9; clone size: .; J gene: TRBJ1-2; CDR3 length: 11; CDR3 protein: ASSVGGSGGYT
V gene: TRBV16; clone size: .; J gene: TRBJ2-1; CDR3 length: 8; CDR3 protein: ASRQTEQF
V gene: TRBV6-5; clone size: .; J gene: TRBJ1-2; CDR3 length: 13; CDR3 protein: ASIPTGGINYGYT
V gene: TRBV18; clone size: .; J gene: TRBJ1-2; CDR3 length: 11; CDR3 protein: ASSLQGALFNT
V gene: TRBV5-1; clone size: .; J gene: TRBJ2-5; CDR3 length: 12; CDR3 protein: ASSGVGGQETQY
V gene: TRBV28; clone size: .; J gene: TRBJ2-2; CDR3 length: 12; CDR3 protein: ASKPGGQTGELF
V gene: TRBV7-2; clone size: .; J gene: TRBJ2-3; CDR3 length: 12; CDR3 protein: ASKAGLSTDTQY
V gene: TRBV7-9; clone size: .; J gene: TRBJ2-1; CDR3 length: 13; CDR3 protein: ASSPPGPNYNEQF
V gene: TRBV28; clone size: .; J gene: TRBJ2-7; CDR3 length: 12; CDR3 protein: ASNAPTGPYEQY
V gene: TRBV7-2; clone size: .; J gene: TRBJ1-5; CDR3 length: 13; CDR3 protein: ASSSQGSSNQPQH
V gene: TRBV28; clone size: .; J gene: TRBJ2-3; CDR3 length: 14; CDR3 protein: ASSLETSGVGDTQY
V gene: TRBV7-3; clone size: .; J gene: TRBJ2-3; CDR3 length: 14; CDR3 protein: ASSPPLAEGQDTQY
V gene: TRBV30; clone size: .; J gene: TRBJ2-3; CDR3 length: 13; CDR3 protein: ASSRGDPVPDTQY
V gene: TRBV9; clone size: .; J gene: TRBJ2-2; CDR3 length: 13; CDR3 protein: ASSVVGGLAGELF
V gene: TRBV21-1; clone size: once; J gene: TRBJ1-5; CDR3 length: 14; CDR3 protein: ASSKTQQGAGQPQH
V gene: TRBV5-4; clone size: .; J gene: TRBJ2-1; CDR3 length: 14; CDR3 protein: ASSLGTRGGHNEQF
V gene: TRBV19; clone size: .; J gene: TRBJ2-2; CDR3 length: 15; CDR3 protein: ASRTGTGNLGTGELF
V gene: TRBV2; clone size: .; J gene: TRBJ2-7; CDR3 length: 12; CDR3 protein: ASTGTSGAYEQY
V gene: TRBV6-1; clone size: .; J gene: TRBJ2-1; CDR3 length: 14; CDR3 protein: ASSGLTSGGSGEQF
V gene: TRBV15; clone size: .; J gene: TRBJ2-2; CDR3 length: 14; CDR3 protein: ATSLGTARGTGELF
V gene: TRBV11-2; clone size: .; J gene: TRBJ1-1; CDR3 length: 9; CDR3 protein: ASSSGVLAF
V gene: TRBV14; clone size: .; J gene: TRBJ2-7; CDR3 length: 9; CDR3 protein: ASSQVYEQY